This T cell receptor beta chain appears in the sequencing data of a study of shared clonotypes between healthy human individuals. Per sorted-subset replicate PCR, input was 150 to 250 ng DNA, representing around 30,000 T cell genomes. Repertoires were generated with immunoSEQ multiplex PCR, while TCRdb's copy carries only in-frame clones and drops some. The sample lists fewer than 100,000 clones, approximately 61% occurring once. This clone was seen only once. The ends were cut back, 0 bases at V and 0 bases at J, with 12 bases in the middle. Looked up from germline, CDR1 is MNHEY and CDR2 is SMNVEV (reference sequence). The CDR3 spans 17 residues.

This TCR came from a man aged 25-40 years in good health. The rearrangement joins TRBV27 to TRBJ2-1, with a tentative D call TRBD2 (6 bases). The sequencing sample was made of memory CD8+ T cells sorted from blood. Described subset: CD45RO+ cells pooled with CCR7-negative TemRA cells. CDR3 loop: CASSLSSRETSYNEQFF. DNA of the CDR3: TGTGCCAGCAGTTTATCGTCCCGGGAGACCTCCTACAATGAGCAGTTCTTC.